This passage covers 5 T cell receptor beta chains from one sample sequenced in a study of human T cells and chemical hapten exposure. Stated time point: patch test 3, about 24 weeks after DPC sensitization. Described treatment: therapeutic diphenylcyclopropenone sensitization with weekly scalp DPC. TCRdb itself ran the RACE reads through MiXCR, one entry per CDR3 protein. The sample holds 150,000 to 200,000 distinct CDR3 sequences, roughly 26% seen once. The source was whole blood, collected in connection with sensitization to the hapten diphenylcyclopropenone (DPC). The source is a woman in her late teens or twenties with alopecia areata. Some clones in this sample may be carry-over from other donors' samples.

This clonotype has just a few counts. The chain is built from TRBV7-9 and TRBJ2-1, with 8 positions matching TRBD2. V dropped 5 bases and J dropped 5; count of bases not matched to a gene: 8. CDR3 length equals 15 residues. CDR1 and CDR2 (germline): SEHNR, FQNEAQ (reference sequence). CDR3 amino acids: CASSLGGGRNNEQFF. The CDR3 DNA is TGTGCCAGCAGCCTCGGGGGGGGCCGAAACAATGAGCAGTTCTTC.

In this sample, this clonotype turned up a few times. The genes are TRBV27 and TRBJ2-7; 7 bases align to TRBD1. CDR3 length: 14 amino acids. CDR1 and CDR2 from the germline V gene are MNHEY and SMNVEV (reference sequence). V was clipped by 6 bases and J by 2 bases; unmatched bases: 7. The CDR3 nucleotides are TGTGCCAGCAGGCACGACAGGGCGACCTACGAGCAGTACTTC. It codes for CASRHDRATYEQYF.

Ten or more counts support this clonotype. V gene TRBV5-1 combines with J gene TRBJ2-5; tentatively, D is TRBD1 (5 bases). Trimming removed 4 bases from V and 5 bases from J, with 9 bases in between. Germline V gene data show CDR1 as SGHRS and CDR2 as YFSETQ. The CDR3 totals 12 residues. CDR3 nucleotides: TGCGCCAGCAGCCGGACATTGGAGACCCAGTACTTC. Residues: CASSRTLETQYF.

This clonotype was observed a few times. This rearrangement joins TRBV21-1 to TRBJ1-1; the D call TRBD1 from the table was never checked on the DNA. TRBV21-1 has pseudogene status. This CDR3 region has 13 residues. As DNA, the CDR3 is TGTGCCAGCAGCAAAGTTACCCGGACTGAAGCTTTCTTT. The encoded protein is CASSKVTRTEAFF.

J is TRBJ1-1 and V is TRBV7-6; tentative D call: TRBD1 (6 bases). V gave up 5 bases and J gave up 8 bases, with 12 bases separating them. CDR3 length equals 12 residues. CDR1 and CDR2 from the germline V gene are SGHVS and FNYEAQ. The CDR3 loop reads CASSGRQAEAFF. The DNA for the CDR3 is TGTGCCAGCAGCGGCCGACAGGCAGAAGCTTTCTTT.